This T cell receptor beta chain is from a study of blood T cells in healthy people across ages. Whole-study results and caveats: Measured against age, TCR beta diversity per million T cells decreased in a roughly linear manner.

The CDR3 runs to 13 residues. Germline CDR1 LNHDA, CDR2 SQIVND (reference sequence). Sample-barcoded 5' priming and a J-beta primer mix drove a second PCR of roughly 6 to 12 cycles. MiXCR, applied by TCRdb to the 5' RACE reads, yields one record per CDR3 protein. The sample contains hundreds of thousands of distinct CDR3 sequences, approximately 59% of which appear only once. Regarding this clonotype: Its target is not known. Its ends do not fully match the called genes, so a read error is possible.

The gene calls are TRBV19 and TRBJ2-1; weak D call: TRBD1 (6 bases). The sequenced material came from blood. This sequence originates from a man aged 30 to 45 in good health. The CDR3 loop reads CASRRDRDKEQFF. DNA for the CDR3: TGTGCCAGTAGGCGTGACCGGGACAAAGAGCAGTTCTTC.